Each of the 21 T cell receptor beta chains below was sequenced from the same sample in a study of blood T cell repertoires in COVID-19. The method was immunoSEQ multiplex PCR; TCRdb's version includes in-frame clones alone and lacks a portion of them. The sample records 150,000 to 200,000 clones, around 85% being singletons. The specimen was peripheral blood. Source of these receptors: a man between 60 and 70 years old with active or convalescent COVID-19.

This clone was observed a handful of times. The chain combines TRBV5-4 with TRBJ2-7; TRBD2 is a possible D gene (5 bases). Looked up from germline, CDR1 is SGHNT and CDR2 is YYREEE (reference sequence). The V end lost 1 base, the J end lost 3 bases, and 11 bases lay between the germline ends. The CDR3 has 14 amino acids. The CDR3 bases are TGTGCCAGCAGCTTGTTTGGCAGCGGCTACGAGCAGTACTTC. Residues: CASSLFGSGYEQYF.

The V gene is TRBV20-1, the J gene TRBJ2-5; TRBD1 might be the D (6 bases). Germline CDR1 and CDR2: DFQATT and SNEGSKA (reference sequence). This CDR3 contains 12 residues. Trimming took off 3 bases at V and 8 bases at J, with 13 bases between the two ends. DNA for the CDR3: TGCAGTGCTAGTGTGGACAGCCAAACCCAGTACTTC. Translation: CSASVDSQTQYF.

This clone has just one count. The rearrangement links TRBV5-6 to TRBJ2-5; 8 bases map to TRBD1. This CDR3 is built from 14 residues. Trimming took 2 bases from V and 2 from J; bases not matched to a gene: 2. Germline V lookup: CDR1 SGHDT, CDR2 YYEEEE. This chain's CDR3 is CASSFGQGQETQYF. As DNA, the CDR3 is TGTGCCAGCAGCTTCGGACAGGGACAAGAGACCCAGTACTTC.

The chain recombines TRBV5-1 with TRBJ2-7, with D perhaps matching TRBD1 (5 bases). Germline V gives CDR1 SGHRS, CDR2 YFSETQ. This CDR3 spans 15 amino acids. V lost 0 bases and J 1 base, leaving 11 bases between the germline ends. The CDR3 loop is CASSLDRGLSYEQYF. The CDR3 region has the DNA TGCGCCAGCAGCTTGGATAGGGGCCTTTCCTACGAGCAGTACTTC.

The rearrangement links TRBV27 to TRBJ2-1; 8 nucleotides line up with TRBD2. This CDR3 region has 18 residues. J was trimmed by 3 bases and V by 3 bases; bases with no gene match: 13. The germline V gene encodes CDR1 MNHEY and CDR2 SMNVEV (reference sequence). The CDR3 reads CASSLGGLGGLVYNEQFF. The CDR3, as DNA: TGTGCCAGCAGTTTGGGTGGGCTTGGGGGACTAGTCTACAATGAGCAGTTCTTC.

V and J are TRBV11-2 and TRBJ2-5; 9 bases are a match to TRBD2. The CDR3 contains 16 residues. The germline V gene has CDR1 SGHAT and CDR2 FQNNGV. Unmatched junction bases numbered 11, after V lost 5 bases and J lost 4 bases. The CDR3 loop is CASSESGGLDGETQYF. CDR3 DNA sequence: TGTGCCAGCAGCGAGAGCGGGGGGCTGGACGGAGAGACCCAGTACTTC. Complete variable domain (other parts from reference TRBV11-2 and TRBJ2-5): EAGVAQSPRYKIIEKRQSVAFWCNPISGHATLYWYQQILGQGPKLLIQFQNNGVVDDSQLPKDRFSAERLKGVDSTLKIQPAKLEDSAVYLCASSESGGLDGETQYFGPGTRLLVL.

The V and J genes are TRBV5-1 and TRBJ2-1; 11 bases map to TRBD2. J was trimmed by 4 bases and V by 4 bases; bases with no gene match: 4. This CDR3 spans 15 amino acids. Germline CDR1 reads SGHRS; CDR2 reads YFSETQ. The CDR3 is CASSKTSGEYNEQFF. CDR3 nucleotides: TGCGCCAGCAGCAAGACTAGCGGGGAATACAATGAGCAGTTCTTC.

This clone was seen just once. V gene TRBV3-1 (or the pseudogene TRBV3-2) combines with J gene TRBJ2-1, with D possibly TRBD2 on 6 matching bases. Trimming pared 5 bases from V and 9 bases from J, leaving 14 bases between. The CDR3 has 13 residues. Per the germline V gene, CDR1 is LGHDT and CDR2 is YNNKEL (reference sequence). CDR3 nucleotides: TGTGCCAGCAGCGCGGGACTGCGGGGTGAGCAGTTCTTC. It is translated as CASSAGLRGEQFF.

DNA of the CDR3: TGTGCCAGCAGCTTACGGCGGAGTACTAGCACAGATACGCAGTATTTT. Protein product: CASSLRRSTSTDTQYF. The chain is built from TRBV7-2 and TRBJ2-3; no reliable D call. CDR3 size: 16 residues. Looked up from germline, CDR1 is SGHTA and CDR2 is FQGNSA. Trimming removed 2 bases from V and 0 bases from J, with 12 bases in between.

The V call is TRBV18, the J call TRBJ2-1; 10 bases match TRBD2. The CDR3 runs 15 residues. CDR1 and CDR2 from the germline V gene are KGHSH and LQKENI. V shed 0 bases, J shed 9 bases, and the junction held 5 bases outside the gene matches. The CDR3 sequence is CASSPPLAGEGEQFF. CDR3 sequence (DNA): TGTGCCAGCTCACCACCCCTAGCGGGAGAGGGTGAGCAGTTCTTC.

In its sample, this clone was seen once. V usage is TRBV5-4 and J usage is TRBJ2-1, with D possibly TRBD1 on 5 matching bases. Trimming took 0 bases from V and 14 from J, leaving 12 bases between them. The CDR3 spans 12 residues. CDR1 is SGHNT, CDR2 YYREEE, per germline (reference sequence). CDR3 region: CASSLDSGPEFF. CDR3 bases: TGTGCCAGCAGCTTGGATTCAGGGCCTGAGTTCTTC.

This clone was recorded at least ten times. The rearrangement joins TRBV18 to TRBJ1-3, with TRBD1 matching over 7 bases. This CDR3 contains 16 residues. The trim removed 2 bases at V and 1 base at J, leaving 5 bases unmatched. Germline V gene data show CDR1 as KGHSH and CDR2 as LQKENI. CDR3 region: CASSPSPQGSGNTIYF. For the CDR3, the DNA is TGTGCCAGCTCACCATCACCACAGGGGTCTGGAAACACCATATATTTT.

The chain carries TRBV14 and TRBJ2-5, with a weak D call TRBD2 (7 bases). This CDR3 has 16 amino acids. Per the germline V gene, CDR1 is SGHDN and CDR2 is FVKESK. Trimming removed 3 bases at V and 2 bases at J, with 16 bases between. The DNA of the CDR3 is TGTGCCAGCAGCCAGTACGTGGGGGGGCAACAAGAGACCCAGTACTTC. Protein: CASSQYVGGQQETQYF. The whole variable domain, remainder taken from reference TRBV14 and TRBJ2-5, is EAGVTQFPSHSVIEKGQTVTLRCDPISGHDNLYWYRRVMGKEIKFLLHFVKESKQDESGMPNNRFLAERTGGTYSTLKVQPAELEDSGVYFCASSQYVGGQQETQYFGPGTRLLVL.

This clone was found a few times. The chain is built from TRBV27 and TRBJ2-5, with 9 bases lining up with TRBD2. This CDR3 region has 17 residues. CDR1 MNHEY and CDR2 SMNVEV come from the germline V gene (reference sequence). V shed 5 bases and J 0 bases; nucleotides not matched to a gene: 10. CDR3 bases: TGTGCCAGCAGTCGACAGAAGCGGGGGGACAACCAAGAGACCCAGTACTTC. Translated: CASSRQKRGDNQETQYF.

This chain uses TRBV3-1 (or the pseudogene TRBV3-2) with TRBJ1-2; 7 positions agree with TRBD1. V dropped 2 bases and J dropped 6; count of bases not matched to a gene: 6. The CDR3 is 14 amino acids. Germline lookup yields CDR1 LGHDT and CDR2 YNNKEL (reference sequence). CDR3 residues: CASSQFSRGDGYTF. The CDR3 nucleotides read TGTGCCAGCAGCCAATTTAGCAGGGGGGATGGCTACACCTTC.

The gene calls are TRBV24-1 and TRBJ2-1, with 10 positions matching TRBD2. J gave up 6 bases and V 7 bases, and 5 bases lay outside the gene matches. This CDR3 contains 14 residues. Germline V gene sequence: CDR1 KGHDR, CDR2 SFDVKD. In DNA form, the CDR3 reads TGTGCCACCAGGGAATCTAGCGGGAGCAATGAGCAGTTCTTC. Protein: CATRESSGSNEQFF.

This chain's CDR3 is CASRHARGKAEKLFF. CDR3 bases: TGTGCCAGCAGGCATGCGAGGGGGAAGGCTGAAAAACTGTTTTTT. The chain uses TRBV6-5 and TRBJ1-4; possible D gene TRBD1, 6 bases. The germline V gene encodes CDR1 MNHEY and CDR2 SVGAGI. This CDR3 spans 15 amino acids. Trimming pared 6 bases from V and 7 bases from J, leaving 18 bases between.

The rearrangement links TRBV19 to TRBJ2-1, with TRBD1 identical over 9 bases. The germline CDR1 and CDR2 sequences are LNHDA and SQIVND (reference sequence). There are 14 residues in the CDR3. With 8 bases clipped from V and 1 base from J, the junction kept 3 bases outside the gene matches. The CDR3 DNA sequence: TGTGCCAGTGGACAGGGGAGATCCTACAATGAGCAGTTCTTC. It translates to CASGQGRSYNEQFF. The variable domain in full, completed from reference TRBV19 and TRBJ2-1, reads DGGITQSPKYLFRKEGQNVTLSCEQNLNHDAMYWYRQDPGQGLRLIYYSQIVNDFQKGDIAEGYSVSREKKESFPLTVTSAQKNPTAFYLCASGQGRSYNEQFFGPGTRLTVL.

This sequence joins TRBV27 and TRBJ2-2; 9 bases map to TRBD2. V shed 0 bases, J shed 6 bases, and the junction held 11 bases outside the gene matches. The CDR3 runs to 18 residues. Germline V gene lookup returns CDR1 MNHEY and CDR2 SMNVEV (reference sequence). This chain's CDR3 is CASSLSPLAGGRSGELFF. DNA for the CDR3: TGTGCCAGCAGTTTATCCCCCCTGGCGGGAGGGCGGTCCGGGGAGCTGTTTTTT.

The rearrangement uses TRBV25-1 and TRBJ2-5, with D hard to call. The V gene's germline CDR1 is MGHDK and CDR2 SYGVNS. The V gene lost 2 bases and the J gene lost 2 bases, with 12 bases spanning the gap. The CDR3 is 15 residues long. The CDR3 nucleotides are TGTGCCAGCAGTGAAGATAGAACGAGACAAGAGACCCAGTACTTC. Amino acid sequence: CASSEDRTRQETQYF. Full variable domain (rest looked up from reference TRBV25-1 and TRBJ2-5): EADIYQTPRYLVIGTGKKITLECSQTMGHDKMYWYQQDPGMELHLIHYSYGVNSTEKGDLSSESTVSRIRTEHFPLTLESARPSHTSQYLCASSEDRTRQETQYFGPGTRLLVL.

CDR3 DNA sequence: TGTGCCAGCAGACTGACAGGAGCTGGACGGGGCTACACCTTC. Its protein product is CASRLTGAGRGYTF. The rearrangement joins TRBV28 to TRBJ1-2; D is perhaps TRBD1 (6 bases). Germline assignment: CDR1 MDHEN and CDR2 SYDVKM. V shed 6 bases and J shed 8 bases, with 19 bases lying between them. CDR3 length: 14 amino acids.